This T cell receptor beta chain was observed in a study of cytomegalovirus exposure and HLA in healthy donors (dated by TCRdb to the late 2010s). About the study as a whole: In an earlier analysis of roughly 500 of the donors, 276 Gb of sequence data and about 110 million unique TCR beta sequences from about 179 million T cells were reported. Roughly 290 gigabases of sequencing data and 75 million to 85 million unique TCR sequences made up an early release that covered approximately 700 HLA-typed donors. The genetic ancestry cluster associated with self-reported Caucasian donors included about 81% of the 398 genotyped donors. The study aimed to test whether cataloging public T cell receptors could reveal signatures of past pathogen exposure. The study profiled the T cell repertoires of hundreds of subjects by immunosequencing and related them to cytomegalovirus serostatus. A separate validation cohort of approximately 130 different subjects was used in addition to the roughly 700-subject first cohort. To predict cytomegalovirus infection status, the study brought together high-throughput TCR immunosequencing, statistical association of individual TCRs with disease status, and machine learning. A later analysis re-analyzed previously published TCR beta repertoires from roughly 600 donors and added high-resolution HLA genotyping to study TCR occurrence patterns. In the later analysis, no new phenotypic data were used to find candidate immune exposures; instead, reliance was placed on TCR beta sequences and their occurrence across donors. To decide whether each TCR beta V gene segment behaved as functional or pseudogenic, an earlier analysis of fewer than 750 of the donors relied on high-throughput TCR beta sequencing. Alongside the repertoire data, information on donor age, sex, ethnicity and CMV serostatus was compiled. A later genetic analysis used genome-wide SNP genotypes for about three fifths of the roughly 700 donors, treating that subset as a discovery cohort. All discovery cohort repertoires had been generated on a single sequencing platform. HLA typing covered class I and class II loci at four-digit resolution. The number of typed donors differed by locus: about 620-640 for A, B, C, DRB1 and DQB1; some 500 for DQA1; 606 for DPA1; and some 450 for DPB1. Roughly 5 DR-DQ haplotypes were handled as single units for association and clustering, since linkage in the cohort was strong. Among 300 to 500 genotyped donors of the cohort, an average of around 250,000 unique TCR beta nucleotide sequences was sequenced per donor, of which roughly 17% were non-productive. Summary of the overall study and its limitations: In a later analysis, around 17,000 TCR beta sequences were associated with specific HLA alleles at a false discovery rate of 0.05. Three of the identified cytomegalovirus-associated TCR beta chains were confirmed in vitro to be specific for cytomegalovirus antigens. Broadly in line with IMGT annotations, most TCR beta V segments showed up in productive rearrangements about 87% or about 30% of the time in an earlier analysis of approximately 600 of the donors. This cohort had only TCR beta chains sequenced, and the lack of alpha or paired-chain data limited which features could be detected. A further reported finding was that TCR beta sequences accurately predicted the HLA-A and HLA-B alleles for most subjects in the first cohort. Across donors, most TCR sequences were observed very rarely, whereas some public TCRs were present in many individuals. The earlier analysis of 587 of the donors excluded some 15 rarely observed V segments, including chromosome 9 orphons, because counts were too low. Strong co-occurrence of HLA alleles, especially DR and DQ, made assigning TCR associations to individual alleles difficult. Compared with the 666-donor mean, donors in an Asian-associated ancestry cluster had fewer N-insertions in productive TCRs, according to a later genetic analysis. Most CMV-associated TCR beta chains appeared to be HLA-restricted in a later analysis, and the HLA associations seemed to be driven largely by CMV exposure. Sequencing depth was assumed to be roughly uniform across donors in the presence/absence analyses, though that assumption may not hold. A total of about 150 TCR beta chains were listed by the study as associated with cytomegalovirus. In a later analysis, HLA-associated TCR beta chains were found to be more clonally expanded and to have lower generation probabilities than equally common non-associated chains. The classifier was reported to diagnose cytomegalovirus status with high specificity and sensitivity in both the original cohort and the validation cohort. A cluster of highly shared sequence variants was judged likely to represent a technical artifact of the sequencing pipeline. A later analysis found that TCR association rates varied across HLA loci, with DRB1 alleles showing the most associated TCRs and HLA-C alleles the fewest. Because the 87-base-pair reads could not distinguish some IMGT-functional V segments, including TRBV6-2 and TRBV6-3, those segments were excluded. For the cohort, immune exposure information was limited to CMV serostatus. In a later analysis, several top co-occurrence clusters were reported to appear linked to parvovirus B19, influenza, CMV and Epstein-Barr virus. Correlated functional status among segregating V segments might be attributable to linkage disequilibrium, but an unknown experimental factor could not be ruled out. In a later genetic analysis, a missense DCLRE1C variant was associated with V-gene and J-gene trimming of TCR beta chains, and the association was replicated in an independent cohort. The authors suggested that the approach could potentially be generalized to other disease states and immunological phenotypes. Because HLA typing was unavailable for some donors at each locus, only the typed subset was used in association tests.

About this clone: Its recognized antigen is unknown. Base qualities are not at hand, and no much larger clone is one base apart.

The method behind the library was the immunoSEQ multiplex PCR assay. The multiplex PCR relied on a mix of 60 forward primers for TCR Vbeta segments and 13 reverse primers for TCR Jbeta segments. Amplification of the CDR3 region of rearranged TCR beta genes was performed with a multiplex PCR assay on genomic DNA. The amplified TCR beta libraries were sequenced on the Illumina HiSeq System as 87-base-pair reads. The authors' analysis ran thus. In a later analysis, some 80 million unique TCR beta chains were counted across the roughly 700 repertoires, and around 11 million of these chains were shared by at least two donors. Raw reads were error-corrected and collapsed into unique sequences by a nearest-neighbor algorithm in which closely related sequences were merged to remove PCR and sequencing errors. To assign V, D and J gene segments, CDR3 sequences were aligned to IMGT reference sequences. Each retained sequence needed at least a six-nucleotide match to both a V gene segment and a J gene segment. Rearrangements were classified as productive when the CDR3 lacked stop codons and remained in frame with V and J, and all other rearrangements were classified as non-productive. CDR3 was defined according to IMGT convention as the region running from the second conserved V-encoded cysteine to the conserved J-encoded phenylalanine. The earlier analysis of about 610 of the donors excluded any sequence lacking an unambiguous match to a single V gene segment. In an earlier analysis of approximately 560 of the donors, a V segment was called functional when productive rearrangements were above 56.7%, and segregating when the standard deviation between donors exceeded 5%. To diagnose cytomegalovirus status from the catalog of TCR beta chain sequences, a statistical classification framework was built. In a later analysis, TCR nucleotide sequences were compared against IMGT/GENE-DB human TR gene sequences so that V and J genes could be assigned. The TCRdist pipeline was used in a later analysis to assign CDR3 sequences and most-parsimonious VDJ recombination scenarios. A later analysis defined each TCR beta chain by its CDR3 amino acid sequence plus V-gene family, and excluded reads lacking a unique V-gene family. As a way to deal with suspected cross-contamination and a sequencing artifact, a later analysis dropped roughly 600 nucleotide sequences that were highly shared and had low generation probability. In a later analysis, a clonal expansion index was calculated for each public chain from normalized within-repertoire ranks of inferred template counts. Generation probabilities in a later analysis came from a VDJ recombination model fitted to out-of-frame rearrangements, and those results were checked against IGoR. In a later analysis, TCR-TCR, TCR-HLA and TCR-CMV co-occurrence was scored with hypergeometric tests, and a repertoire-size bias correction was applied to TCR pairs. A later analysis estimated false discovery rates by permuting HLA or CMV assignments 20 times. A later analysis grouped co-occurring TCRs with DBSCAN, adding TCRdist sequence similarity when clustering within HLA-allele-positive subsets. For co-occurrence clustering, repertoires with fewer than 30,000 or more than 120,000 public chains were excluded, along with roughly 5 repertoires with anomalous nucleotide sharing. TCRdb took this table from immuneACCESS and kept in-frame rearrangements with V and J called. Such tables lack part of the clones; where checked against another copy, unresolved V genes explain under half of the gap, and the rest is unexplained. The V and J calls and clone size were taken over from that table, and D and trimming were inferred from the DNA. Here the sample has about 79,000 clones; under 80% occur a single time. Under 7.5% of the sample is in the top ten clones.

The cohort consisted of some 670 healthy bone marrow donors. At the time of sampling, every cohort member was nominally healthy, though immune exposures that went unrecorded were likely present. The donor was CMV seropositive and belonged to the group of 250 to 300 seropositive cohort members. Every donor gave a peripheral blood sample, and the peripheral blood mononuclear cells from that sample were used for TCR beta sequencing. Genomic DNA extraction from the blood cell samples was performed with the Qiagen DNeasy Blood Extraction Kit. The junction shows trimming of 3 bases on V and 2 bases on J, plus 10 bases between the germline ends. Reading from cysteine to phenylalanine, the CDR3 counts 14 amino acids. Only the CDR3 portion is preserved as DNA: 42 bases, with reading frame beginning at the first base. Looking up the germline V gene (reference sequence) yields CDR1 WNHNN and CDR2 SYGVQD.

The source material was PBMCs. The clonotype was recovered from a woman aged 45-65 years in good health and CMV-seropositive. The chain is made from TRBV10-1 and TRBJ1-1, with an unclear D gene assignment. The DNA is TGCGCCAGCAGTGAAAGTCAGATTAACACTGAAGCTTTCTTT. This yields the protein CASSESQINTEAFF.